This T cell receptor (beta chain) comes out of a study of cytomegalovirus exposure and HLA in healthy donors listed by TCRdb under 2017. With respect to the entire study: A later analysis indicated that the 120 validation repertoires were generated on the platform also employed for the 700 or so repertoires of the first cohort. The study aimed to test whether cataloging public T cell receptors could reveal signatures of past pathogen exposure. Along with the approximately 620-subject first cohort, a separate validation cohort of some 130 different subjects was used. To predict cytomegalovirus infection status, the study combined high-throughput TCR immunosequencing, statistical association of individual TCRs with disease status, and machine learning.

General conclusions and limits of the study: The validation cohort had no HLA typing available for a later analysis, so co-occurrence within that cohort was assessed over all 120 or so repertoires. Of the cluster scores, 90% to 95% were above 0 in a later analysis, which found that TCRs clustered in the first cohort also tended to co-occur in the 95 to 150 validation repertoires. The study gave a list of around 170 TCR beta chains associated with cytomegalovirus. In vitro tests confirmed that three of the cytomegalovirus-associated TCR beta chains recognize cytomegalovirus antigens. The classifier was reported to diagnose cytomegalovirus status with high specificity and sensitivity in both the original cohort and the validation cohort. The authors suggested that the approach could potentially be extended to other disease states and immunological phenotypes. Most TCR sequences were observed very rarely across donors, whereas some public TCRs were present in many individuals.

Libraries were built with the immunoSEQ multiplex PCR assay. The authors processed their data as follows. A statistical classification framework was built to diagnose cytomegalovirus status from the catalog of TCR beta chain sequences. This immuneACCESS table, as held by TCRdb, lists in-frame sequences with V and J called but not all clones. Of the missing ones, under half trace to an unresolved V gene in checked studies; the others have no known cause. The DNA was the basis for D and trimming; V, J and clone size are from that table. Within this sample are some 350,000 clones, with around 90% of them counted one time only. Of the sample, 1% to 1.5% falls within the top ten clones. Donors formed part of the validation cohort, which comprised 120 subjects and was distinct from the first cohort of 666 subjects. Only one count was recorded for this clone. No antigen is known for it. No quality values exist for individual bases; no much larger clone is one base distant.

Including the terminal cysteine and phenylalanine, the CDR3 comprises 13 residues. Only CDR3 DNA is held: 39 bases, read in frame from base 1. A distance of 13 bases separates the germline ends of V and J, which lose 7 bases and 6 bases respectively. In the germline V gene, CDR1 corresponds to MDHEN and CDR2 to SYDVKM. Source material: PBMCs. This TCR was sampled from a woman in her thirties in good health and CMV-seropositive. The V gene is TRBV28 and the J gene is TRBJ1-5, with no confidently assigned D gene. The nucleotide sequence is given as TGTGCCAGCATAGTAGCCGGAGGTCAGCCCCAGCATTTT. Translated, it gives CASIVAGGQPQHF. When the CDR3 is completed using the reference TRBV28 and TRBJ1-5 genes on either side, the full variable domain is DVKVTQSSRYLVKRTGEKVFLECVQDMDHENMFWYRQDPGLGLRLIYFSYDVKMKEKGDIPEGYSVSREKKERFSLILESASTNQTSMYLCASIVAGGQPQHFGDGTRLSIL.